One and the same sample provided the 24 T cell receptor beta chains below, sequenced in a study of blood T cell repertoires in COVID-19. Data came from immunoSEQ multiplex PCR; TCRdb stores just in-frame clones and leaves some out. The repertoire holds 140,000 or so clones, about 83% seen once, with 8.9% in the top ten. Sequencing used peripheral blood. These receptors originate from a man younger than 40 with COVID-19, enrolled during active disease.

V and J are TRBV29-1 and TRBJ2-7, with unresolved D. The CDR3 is 12 amino acids. The ends were cut back, 4 bases at V and 2 bases at J, with 9 bases in the middle. Germline assignment: CDR1 SQVTM and CDR2 ANQGSEA. Written as DNA, the CDR3 is TGCAGCGTTGTGAATCGCGCCTACGAGCAGTACTTC. Translation: CSVVNRAYEQYF.

The genes are TRBV4-2 and TRBJ2-3; 10 bases are a match to TRBD2. This CDR3 region has 18 residues. Trimming took 0 bases from V and 3 from J; bases not matched to a gene: 9. Per germline, CDR1 LGHNA and CDR2 YNFKEQ. In DNA, the CDR3 is TGTGCCAGCAGCCAAGATCCTTTTGGGGGACTAGCGACAGATACGCAGTATTTT. Translated: CASSQDPFGGLATDTQYF.

V is TRBV18 and J is TRBJ1-1; D is unclear. The CDR3 runs 15 residues. Trimming stripped 0 bases from V and 2 bases from J, with 10 bases between. Germline CDR1 reads KGHSH; CDR2 reads LQKENI. The CDR3 DNA reads TGTGCCAGCTCACCACCCATAAGCCCCAACACTGAAGCTTTCTTT. Residues: CASSPPISPNTEAFF.

The V and J genes are TRBV7-9 and TRBJ1-1; D unresolved. The CDR3 covers 14 residues. V was cut by 5 bases and J by 1 base, with 11 bases left in between. The germline CDR1 and CDR2 sequences are SEHNR and FQNEAQ (reference sequence). In DNA form, the CDR3 reads TGTGCCAGCAGCCCCCGTCGACAGAACACTGAAGCTTTCTTT. It encodes CASSPRRQNTEAFF.

The V gene is TRBV7-2, the J gene TRBJ2-7, with D perhaps matching TRBD2 (5 bases). The CDR3 extends over 17 amino acids. Deletions cut 0 bases from V and 1 base from J, with 16 bases between. CDR1 is SGHTA, CDR2 FQGNSA, per germline. CDR3 region: CASSLAEGVFNSYEQYF. CDR3 DNA sequence: TGTGCCAGCAGCTTAGCAGAGGGAGTGTTTAATTCCTACGAGCAGTACTTC.

V and J are TRBV7-8 and TRBJ1-5; 7 nucleotides agree with TRBD1. After removal of 2 bases from V and 4 bases from J, the junction contained 5 bases not matched to a gene. CDR1 is SGHVS and CDR2 is FQNEAQ in the germline V gene. CDR3 length: 15 amino acids. The CDR3 DNA sequence: TGTGCCAGCAGCTTAAGGTCGACAGGGAATCAGCCCCAGCATTTT. Translating it yields CASSLRSTGNQPQHF.

Only one count was recorded for this clone. The genes are TRBV7-2 and TRBJ2-3; 9 positions match TRBD2. The CDR3 length is 14 residues. CDR1 is SGHTA and CDR2 is FQGNSA in the germline V gene. The trim removed 1 base at V and 10 bases at J, leaving 6 bases unmatched. The CDR3 DNA is TGTGCCAGCAGCTTAGTGAGGCGGGAGGGCCCGCAGTATTTT. Residues: CASSLVRREGPQYF.

This clone showed up just once. The gene calls are TRBV3-1 (or the pseudogene TRBV3-2) and TRBJ2-1, with 8 positions matching TRBD1. The ends lost 3 bases at V and 1 base at J; junction bases unmatched: 11. Germline CDR1 reads LGHDT; CDR2 reads YNNKEL (reference sequence). This CDR3 contains 18 residues. The CDR3 DNA reads as TGTGCCAGCAGCCACTCATCCCCCGGGACAGGATCCTACAATGAGCAGTTCTTC. Translated: CASSHSSPGTGSYNEQFF.

V is TRBV27 and J is TRBJ1-2; the match to TRBD1 covers 8 bases. The CDR3 is made up of 14 amino acids. The junction had 8 bases not matched to a gene; V was cut back by 3 bases and J by 8 bases. Germline CDR1 is MNHEY and CDR2 is SMNVEV (reference sequence). Here the CDR3 DNA reads TGTGCCAGCAGTTTCGACAGGGGCGTGGGAGGCTACACCTTC. It codes for CASSFDRGVGGYTF.

The chain uses TRBV7-6 and TRBJ1-4, with D possibly matching TRBD1 (6 bases). V dropped 5 bases and J dropped 8 bases, with 15 bases sitting between them. The germline gives CDR1 SGHVS, CDR2 FNYEAQ. This CDR3 has 14 amino acids. The CDR3 protein is CASSLQGTWEKLFF. CDR3 DNA sequence: TGTGCCAGCAGCCTACAGGGAACTTGGGAAAAACTGTTTTTT.

CDR3 in DNA: TGTGCCAGCAGCCAAGGGGACAGGCGAACCTACGAGCAGTACTTC. Amino acid sequence: CASSQGDRRTYEQYF. This chain uses TRBV3-1 (or the pseudogene TRBV3-2) with TRBJ2-7; TRBD1 matches at 8 bases. V dropped 1 base and J dropped 2; count of bases not matched to a gene: 4. The CDR3 consists of 15 residues. Germline V gene lookup returns CDR1 LGHDT and CDR2 YNNKEL (reference sequence).

The rearrangement uses TRBV18 and TRBJ2-1, with TRBD1 identical over 12 bases. Germline CDR1 KGHSH, CDR2 LQKENI. V lost 6 bases, J lost 8 bases, and 11 bases stayed unmatched. The CDR3 spans 16 residues. Here the CDR3 DNA reads TGTGCCAGCTCCCAAGGCTTAGGGACAGGGGGCGATGAGCAGTTCTTC. As protein: CASSQGLGTGGDEQFF.

The rearrangement links TRBV2 to TRBJ1-3; D gene uncertain. V was pared by 7 bases and J by 4 bases, with 20 bases between. CDR3 size: 16 residues. Germline V lookup: CDR1 SNHLY, CDR2 FYNNEI. The CDR3 nucleotides are TGTGCCAGCACTCTCGACCCGGGAGGAGCAGGAAACACCATATATTTT. Its translation is CASTLDPGGAGNTIYF.

The chain combines TRBV5-4 with TRBJ1-6; D is perhaps TRBD1 (6 bases). Germline loops: CDR1 SGHNT, CDR2 YYREEE (reference sequence). The CDR3 has 15 residues. V lost 0 bases, J lost 9 bases, and 13 bases lay in between. CDR3 sequence (DNA): TGTGCCAGCAGCTTGGACCAGGGGCCGGGTTCACCCCTCCACTTT. Translated, it gives CASSLDQGPGSPLHF.

V gene TRBV4-2 combines with J gene TRBJ1-1; TRBD1 is a possible D gene (5 bases). V was clipped by 2 bases and J by 6 bases, with 10 bases between them. There are 13 residues in the CDR3. Germline loops: CDR1 LGHNA, CDR2 YNFKEQ. Here the CDR3 reads CASSQPSGAEAFF. In DNA form, the CDR3 reads TGTGCCAGCAGCCAACCCTCGGGGGCTGAAGCTTTCTTT.

The chain recombines TRBV6-5 with TRBJ2-2; D gene unclear. Germline CDR1 reads MNHEY; CDR2 reads SVGAGI. The CDR3 is 15 residues long. V dropped 4 bases and J dropped 1 base, with 10 bases sitting between them. The CDR3 DNA reads TGTGCCAGCAGTTTTTTTCGACAGAACACCGGGGAGCTGTTTTTT. It yields the protein CASSFFRQNTGELFF.

V is TRBV2 and J is TRBJ1-3, with a tentative D call TRBD1 (5 bases). The CDR3 spans 15 residues. V lost 2 bases and J lost 5, with 13 bases in between. Germline CDR1 SNHLY, CDR2 FYNNEI. This chain's CDR3 is CASSEQGQGRNTIYF. As DNA, the CDR3 is TGTGCCAGCAGTGAACAAGGACAAGGTCGAAACACCATATATTTT. Full variable domain (remainder filled in from reference TRBV2 and TRBJ1-3): EPEVTQTPSHQVTQMGQEVILRCVPISNHLYFYWYRQILGQKVEFLVSFYNNEISEKSEIFDDQFSVERPDGSNFTLKIRSTKLEDSAMYFCASSEQGQGRNTIYFGEGSWLTVV.

The V gene is TRBV29-1, the J gene TRBJ2-3; 8 nucleotides align to TRBD2. Germline trimming cut 7 bases from V and 1 base from J; bases unmatched to any gene: 4. CDR1 is SQVTM, CDR2 ANQGSEA, per germline. The CDR3 contains 13 residues. The DNA for the CDR3 is TGCAGCGGGGCGACTAGCGGCACAGATACGCAGTATTTT. It specifies CSGATSGTDTQYF.

The V and J genes are TRBV15 and TRBJ1-2, with 7 bases that match TRBD1. V shed 8 bases, J shed 2 bases, and the junction held 8 bases outside the gene matches. This CDR3 comprises 14 residues. CDR1 is LNHNV, CDR2 YYDKDF, per germline (reference sequence). CDR3: CATGKTGSNYGYTF. The CDR3 DNA is TGTGCCACCGGCAAGACAGGGTCGAACTATGGCTACACCTTC. The full variable domain, completed using reference TRBV15 and TRBJ1-2, is DAMVIQNPRYQVTQFGKPVTLSCSQTLNHNVMYWYQQKSSQAPKLLFHYYDKDFNNEADTPDNFQSRRPNTSFCFLDIRSPGLGDTAMYLCATGKTGSNYGYTFGSGTRLTVV.

This clone was found once. The rearrangement joins TRBV20-1 to TRBJ2-3, with D maybe TRBD2 (6 bases). V was shortened by 3 bases and J by 11 bases, with 12 bases between the two germline ends. The V gene's germline CDR1 is DFQATT and CDR2 SNEGSKA (reference sequence). CDR3 size: 11 residues. Here the CDR3 DNA reads TGCAGTGCTAGGGCATTGGGGGGGCAGTATTTT. Protein: CSARALGGQYF.

The genes are TRBV27 and TRBJ2-7; 9 positions agree with TRBD1. V shed 3 bases and J 8 bases; nucleotides not matched to a gene: 11. The CDR3 consists of 15 residues. CDR1 is MNHEY, CDR2 SMNVEV, per germline (reference sequence). The CDR3 protein is CASSFAPRTGGKQYF. CDR3 sequence (DNA): TGTGCCAGCAGTTTTGCGCCTCGAACAGGGGGCAAGCAGTACTTC.

The chain couples TRBV24-1 to TRBJ1-1, with a weak D call TRBD1 (6 bases). Germline V gene lookup returns CDR1 KGHDR and CDR2 SFDVKD. V shed 5 bases and J shed 5 bases, with 20 bases lying between them. CDR3 length equals 16 residues. The chain's CDR3 is CATSGLPTGGVTEAFF. CDR3 DNA sequence: TGTGCCACCAGTGGGTTACCGACAGGTGGGGTTACTGAAGCTTTCTTT.

This clone was recorded a few times. The chain recombines TRBV11-3 with TRBJ1-3; D gene unclear. Germline values: CDR1 SGHNT, CDR2 YENEEA. The CDR3 is 17 residues long. V gave up 4 bases and J gave up 0 bases, with 16 bases separating them. For the CDR3, the DNA is TGTGCCAGCAGCTCTAGATACCCCCTTCCCTCTGGAAACACCATATATTTT. Protein sequence: CASSSRYPLPSGNTIYF. Variable domain in full (rest from reference TRBV11-3 and TRBJ1-3): EAGVVQSPRYKIIEKKQPVAFWCNPISGHNTLYWYLQNLGQGPELLIRYENEEAVDDSQLPKDRFSAERLKGVDSTLKIQPAELGDSAVYLCASSSRYPLPSGNTIYFGEGSWLTVV.

The V call is TRBV3-1 (or the pseudogene TRBV3-2), the J call TRBJ2-1, with TRBD2 matching over 8 bases. The CDR3 totals 16 residues. Germline values: CDR1 LGHDT, CDR2 YNNKEL (reference sequence). Unmatched junction bases numbered 19, after V lost 5 bases and J lost 13 bases. The CDR3 sequence is CASSRSGGHAVAQQFF. As DNA, the CDR3 is TGTGCCAGCAGCAGGTCGGGGGGGCATGCGGTCGCCCAACAGTTCTTC.